Listed below are T cell receptor beta chains from one sample, sequenced in a study of human T cells and chemical hapten exposure. TCRdb itself ran the RACE reads through MiXCR, one entry per CDR3 protein. The sample has roughly 150,000 distinct CDR3 sequences, approximately 12% seen once. Specimen: whole blood, collected in connection with sensitization to the hapten diphenylcyclopropenone (DPC). The receptors derive from a woman aged 45-65 years with alopecia areata. Some clones in this sample may be carry-over from other donors' samples. Each CDR3 is given with its conserved first and last residue. D genes are given only for firm matches. Clone size is shown for a subset of rows, as once, few, many or a class of expanded clone.

v_call	j_call	clone_size	d_call	cdr3_aa	cdr3_nt
TRBV2	TRBJ2-5	-	-	CATQLRMEGAETQYF	TGTGCCACCCAACTTCGGATGGAGGGGGCAGAGACCCAGTACTTC
TRBV24-1	TRBJ2-1	-	-	CATSDLGSSYNEQFF	TGTGCCACCAGTGATTTAGGATCGAGCTACAATGAGCAGTTCTTC
TRBV5-1	TRBJ2-3	few	-	CASSTRGGDTQYF	TGCGCCAGCAGCACCCGAGGGGGAGATACGCAGTATTTT
TRBV3-1	TRBJ2-5	-	TRBD2	CASSPRTSGNRPGGETQYF	TGTGCCAGCAGCCCCCGGACTAGCGGGAACCGACCGGGGGGGGAGACCCAGTACTTC
TRBV5-5	TRBJ1-2	many	-	CASSLPGEVYGYTF	TGTGCCAGCAGCTTGCCAGGGGAGGTCTATGGCTACACCTTC
TRBV20-1	TRBJ2-7	few	-	CSAPQVRNEQYF	TGCAGTGCCCCACAGGTCAGGAACGAGCAGTACTTC
TRBV9	TRBJ2-2	-	-	CASSFGDTGELFF	TGTGCCAGCAGCTTTGGCGACACCGGGGAGCTGTTTTTT
TRBV24-1	TRBJ2-7	-	TRBD1	CATSDRTGTGDYEQYF	TGTGCCACCAGTGATCGGACCGGGACAGGGGACTACGAGCAGTACTTC
TRBV7-2	TRBJ2-5	-	-	CASSFSSGGMETQYF	TGTGCCAGCAGCTTTAGCAGCGGAGGGATGGAGACCCAGTACTTC
TRBV18	TRBJ2-7	-	-	CASSSRQAAYEQYF	TGTGCCAGCTCATCCCGACAGGCCGCCTACGAGCAGTACTTC
TRBV19	TRBJ2-5	many	-	CASSIQAGQETQYF	TGTGCCAGTAGTATTCAGGCTGGCCAAGAGACCCAGTACTTC
TRBV12-3/TRBV12-4	TRBJ1-5	-	-	CASSLSRGMGQPQHF	TGTGCCAGCAGTTTAAGCCGAGGGATGGGGCAGCCCCAGCATTTT
TRBV19	TRBJ2-3	many	-	CASSIGLSTDTQYF	TGTGCCAGTAGTATTGGCTTGTCCACAGATACGCAGTATTTT
TRBV5-1	TRBJ2-5	many	-	CASSLVVGETQYF	TGCGCCAGCAGCTTGGTTGTGGGCGAGACCCAGTACTTC
TRBV12-3/TRBV12-4	TRBJ1-1	few	-	CASSFPGDTEAFF	TGTGCCAGCAGTTTCCCAGGGGACACTGAAGCTTTCTTT
TRBV20-1	TRBJ1-5	many	-	CSARDVTVGKEPQHF	TGCAGTGCTAGAGATGTAACAGTTGGGAAGGAGCCCCAGCATTTT
TRBV28	TRBJ2-7	-	TRBD2	CASRLAGGPYERYF	TGTGCCAGCAGATTAGCGGGGGGGCCGTACGAGCGGTACTTC
TRBV5-1	TRBJ2-1	few	TRBD2	CASSLGVPSGNEQFF	TGCGCCAGCAGCTTGGGAGTTCCTAGCGGCAATGAGCAGTTCTTC
TRBV6-5	TRBJ2-3	few	-	CASSPLGVGDTQYF	TGTGCCAGCAGTCCACTGGGCGTTGGGGATACGCAGTATTTT
TRBV6-5	TRBJ2-2	few	-	CASRTGTNTGELFF	TGTGCCAGCAGGACCGGAACGAACACCGGGGAGCTGTTTTTT
TRBV6-2/TRBV6-3	TRBJ2-7	few	-	CASSSGASRAYEQYF	TGTGCCAGCAGTTCCGGGGCCAGTCGAGCGTATGAGCAGTACTTC
TRBV7-9	TRBJ1-4	-	-	CASSLRGAREKLFF	TGTGCCAGCAGCTTAAGGGGGGCCCGGGAAAAACTGTTTTTT
TRBV30	TRBJ1-1	many	-	CAWIQKAEAFF	TGTGCCTGGATCCAAAAAGCTGAAGCTTTCTTT
TRBV5-1	TRBJ2-1	few	TRBD1	CASSSGTGGHNEQFF	TGCGCCAGCAGCTCCGGGACAGGGGGCCACAATGAGCAGTTCTTC
TRBV5-1	TRBJ2-2	-	TRBD2	CASSYRPGTSGRATGELFF	TGCGCCAGCAGCTACCGTCCCGGGACTAGCGGGAGGGCCACCGGGGAGCTGTTTTTT
TRBV12-3/TRBV12-4	TRBJ1-5	many	-	CASSLSGGHQPQHF	TGTGCCAGCAGTCTCTCCGGGGGGCATCAGCCCCAGCATTTT
TRBV7-7	TRBJ1-1	few	-	CASSYQVNTEAFF	TGTGCTAGCAGCTATCAGGTGAACACTGAAGCTTTCTTT
TRBV29-1	TRBJ2-7	-	-	CSAGGGGRSYEQYF	TGCAGCGCCGGAGGGGGCGGTCGTTCCTACGAGCAGTACTTC
TRBV6-4	TRBJ2-3	many	-	CASSVSRGNTDTQYF	TGTGCCAGCAGTGTGTCGCGGGGAAACACAGATACGCAGTATTTT
TRBV20-1	TRBJ2-7	many	TRBD2	CSASPRTSGTEQYF	TGCAGTGCTAGCCCTCGGACTAGCGGAACCGAGCAGTACTTC
TRBV7-8	TRBJ2-1	few	TRBD1	CASSTDRENEQFF	TGTGCCAGCAGCACGGACAGGGAAAATGAGCAGTTCTTC
TRBV7-7	TRBJ2-1	few	-	CASSLGRFDEQFF	TGTGCTAGCAGCTTAGGGCGGTTTGATGAGCAGTTCTTC
TRBV4-3	TRBJ1-1	few	-	CASSQTTGNTEAFF	TGCGCCAGCAGCCAAACGACGGGTAACACTGAAGCTTTCTTT
TRBV15	TRBJ2-3	few	-	CATSRTALGLSSTDTQYF	TGTGCCACCAGCAGGACCGCCTTGGGTCTTTCTAGCACAGATACGCAGTATTTT
TRBV20-1	TRBJ2-3	-	-	CSTPDSHTDTQYF	TGCAGTACCCCGGATTCACACACAGATACGCAGTATTTT
TRBV5-4	TRBJ2-1	few	TRBD2	CASSLAVAGSVEQFF	TGTGCCAGCAGCTTGGCGGTAGCGGGATCGGTTGAGCAGTTCTTC
TRBV29-1	TRBJ2-7	many	TRBD2	CNDREWTSGETGLYEQYF	TGCAACGACAGGGAATGGACTAGCGGGGAAACCGGCCTCTACGAGCAGTACTTC
TRBV20-1	TRBJ2-1	many	TRBD2	CSAWSGLAGVWSYNEQFF	TGCAGTGCTTGGTCCGGACTAGCGGGAGTATGGTCCTACAATGAGCAGTTCTTC
TRBV12-3/TRBV12-4	TRBJ1-2	many	-	CASSLARVGYTF	TGTGCCAGCAGTTTAGCCAGGGTTGGCTACACCTTC
TRBV2	TRBJ2-5	few	-	CASSLGPLGETQYF	TGTGCCAGCAGTTTGGGACCCCTCGGCGAGACCCAGTACTTC
TRBV4-1	TRBJ2-4	few	-	CASSHPGQPAKNIQYF	TGCGCCAGCAGCCACCCAGGGCAGCCGGCCAAAAACATTCAGTACTTC
TRBV6-1	TRBJ2-1	-	-	CASSEAPGLVINEQFF	TGTGCCAGCAGTGAAGCGCCGGGCTTAGTGATTAATGAGCAGTTCTTC
TRBV11-1	TRBJ2-5	few	-	CASSPSQAIYGKETQYF	TGTGCCAGCAGCCCCTCTCAAGCGATATATGGGAAAGAGACCCAGTACTTC
TRBV20-1	TRBJ1-1	many	TRBD1	CSAAGQGATAFF	TGCAGTGCTGCGGGCCAGGGGGCTACGGCTTTCTTT
TRBV20-1	TRBJ1-5	many	TRBD1	CSALTGGIQPQHF	TGCAGTGCCCTGACAGGGGGTATTCAGCCCCAGCATTTT
TRBV10-3	TRBJ2-7	few	-	CAVTGPGSYEQYF	TGTGCCGTTACGGGCCCGGGGTCCTACGAGCAGTACTTC
TRBV5-8	TRBJ2-1	-	-	CASRPAPSSYNEQFF	TGTGCCAGCAGACCAGCGCCGAGCTCCTACAATGAGCAGTTCTTC
TRBV5-1	TRBJ1-5	-	-	CASSLGNPNQPQHF	TGCGCCAGCAGCTTGGGGAACCCTAATCAGCCCCAGCATTTT
TRBV7-6	TRBJ1-3	-	-	CASSPTPAGHSGNTIYF	TGTGCCAGCAGCCCAACCCCCGCAGGCCACTCTGGAAACACCATATATTTT
TRBV5-1	TRBJ2-1	-	-	CASSLEGDPLREQFF	TGCGCCAGCAGCTTGGAGGGGGACCCTCTGCGGGAGCAGTTCTTC
TRBV28	TRBJ2-7	-	-	CVSRGGSGSSYEQYF	TGTGTCAGCAGGGGGGGGAGCGGGAGCTCCTACGAGCAGTACTTC
TRBV4-2	TRBJ2-3	many	-	CASSQATTNTQYF	TGTGCCAGCAGCCAAGCCACGACAAATACGCAGTATTTT
TRBV5-8	TRBJ2-7	-	TRBD2	CASSLVHRTSGPRGEQYF	TGTGCCAGCAGCTTGGTTCACCGGACTAGCGGACCCCGGGGCGAGCAGTACTTC